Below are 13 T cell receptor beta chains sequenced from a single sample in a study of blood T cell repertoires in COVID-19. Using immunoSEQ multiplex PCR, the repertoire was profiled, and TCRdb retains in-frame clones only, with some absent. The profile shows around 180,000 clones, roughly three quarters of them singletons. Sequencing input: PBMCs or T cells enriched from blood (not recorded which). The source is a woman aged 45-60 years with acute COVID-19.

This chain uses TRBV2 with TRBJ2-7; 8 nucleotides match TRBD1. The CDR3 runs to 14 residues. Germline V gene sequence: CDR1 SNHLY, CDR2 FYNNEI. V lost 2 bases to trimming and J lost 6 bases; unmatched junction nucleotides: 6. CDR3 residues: CASSELDRGVEQYV. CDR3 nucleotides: TGTGCCAGCAGTGAATTAGACAGGGGCGTCGAGCAGTACGTC.

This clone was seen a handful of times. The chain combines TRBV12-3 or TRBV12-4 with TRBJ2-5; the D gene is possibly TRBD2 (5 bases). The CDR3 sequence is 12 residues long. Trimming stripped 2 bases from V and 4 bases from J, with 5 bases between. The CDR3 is CASSLRGETQYF. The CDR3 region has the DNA TGTGCCAGCAGTTTACGGGGAGAGACCCAGTACTTC.

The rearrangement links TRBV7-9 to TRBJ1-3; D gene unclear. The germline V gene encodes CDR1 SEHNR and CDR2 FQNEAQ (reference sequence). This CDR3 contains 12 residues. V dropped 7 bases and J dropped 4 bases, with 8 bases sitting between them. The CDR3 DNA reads TGTGCCAGCACCACGACAGGAAACACCATATATTTT. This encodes CASTTTGNTIYF.

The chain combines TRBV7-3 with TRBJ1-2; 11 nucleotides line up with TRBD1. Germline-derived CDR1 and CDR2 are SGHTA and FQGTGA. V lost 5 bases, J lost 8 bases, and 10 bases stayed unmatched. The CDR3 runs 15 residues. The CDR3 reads CASSQGTGGVWGYTF. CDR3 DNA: TGTGCCAGCAGCCAAGGGACAGGGGGAGTGTGGGGCTACACCTTC.

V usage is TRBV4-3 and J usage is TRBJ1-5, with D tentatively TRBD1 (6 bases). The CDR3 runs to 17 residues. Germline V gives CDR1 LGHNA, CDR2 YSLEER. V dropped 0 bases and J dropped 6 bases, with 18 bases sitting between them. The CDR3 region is CASSQDRGSQGFQPQHF. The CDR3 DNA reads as TGCGCCAGCAGCCAAGATCGAGGATCTCAGGGGTTTCAGCCCCAGCATTTT.

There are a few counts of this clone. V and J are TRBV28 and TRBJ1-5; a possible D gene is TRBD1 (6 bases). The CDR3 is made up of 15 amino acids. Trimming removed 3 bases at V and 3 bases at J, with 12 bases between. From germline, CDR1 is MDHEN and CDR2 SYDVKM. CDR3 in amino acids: CASSFLRGNNQPQHF. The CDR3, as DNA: TGTGCCAGCAGTTTTCTTAGGGGGAACAATCAGCCCCAGCATTTT.

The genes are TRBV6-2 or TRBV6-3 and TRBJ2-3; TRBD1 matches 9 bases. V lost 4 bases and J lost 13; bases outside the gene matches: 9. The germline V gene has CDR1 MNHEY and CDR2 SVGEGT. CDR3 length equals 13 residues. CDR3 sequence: CASSSQGAPREYF. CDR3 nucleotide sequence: TGTGCCAGCAGTTCACAGGGGGCACCTCGGGAGTATTTT.

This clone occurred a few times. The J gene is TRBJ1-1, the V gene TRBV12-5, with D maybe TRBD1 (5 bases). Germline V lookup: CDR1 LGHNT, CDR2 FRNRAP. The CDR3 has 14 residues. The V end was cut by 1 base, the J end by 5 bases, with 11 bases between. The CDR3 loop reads CASGLEGGGTEAFF. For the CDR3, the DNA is TGTGCTAGTGGTTTGGAGGGCGGGGGAACTGAAGCTTTCTTT.

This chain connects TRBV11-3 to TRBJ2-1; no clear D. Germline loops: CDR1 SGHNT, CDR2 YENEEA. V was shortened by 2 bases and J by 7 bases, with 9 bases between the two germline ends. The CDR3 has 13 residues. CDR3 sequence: CASSLIVENEQFF. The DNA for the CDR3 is TGTGCCAGCAGCTTAATAGTAGAAAATGAGCAGTTCTTC. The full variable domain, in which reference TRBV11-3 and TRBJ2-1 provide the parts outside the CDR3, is EAGVVQSPRYKIIEKKQPVAFWCNPISGHNTLYWYLQNLGQGPELLIRYENEEAVDDSQLPKDRFSAERLKGVDSTLKIQPAELGDSAVYLCASSLIVENEQFFGPGTRLTVL.

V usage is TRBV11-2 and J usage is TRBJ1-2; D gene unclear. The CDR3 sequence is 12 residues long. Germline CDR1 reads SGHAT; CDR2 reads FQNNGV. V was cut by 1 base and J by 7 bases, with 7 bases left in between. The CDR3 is CASSLGPGGYTF. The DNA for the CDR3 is TGTGCCAGCAGCTTAGGTCCGGGTGGCTACACCTTC.

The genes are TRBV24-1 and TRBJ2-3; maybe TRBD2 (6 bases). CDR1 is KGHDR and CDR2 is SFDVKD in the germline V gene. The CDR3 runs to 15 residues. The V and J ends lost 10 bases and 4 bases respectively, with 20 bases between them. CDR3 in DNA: TGTGCCACTAACCAAGCGGGCGCCCGAGCAGATACGCAGTATTTT. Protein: CATNQAGARADTQYF.

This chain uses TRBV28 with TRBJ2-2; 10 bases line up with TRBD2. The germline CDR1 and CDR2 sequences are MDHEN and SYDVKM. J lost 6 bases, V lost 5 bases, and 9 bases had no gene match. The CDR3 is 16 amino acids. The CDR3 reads CASSPASGGGPGELFF. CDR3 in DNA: TGTGCCAGCAGTCCCGCTAGCGGGGGAGGTCCCGGGGAGCTGTTTTTT.

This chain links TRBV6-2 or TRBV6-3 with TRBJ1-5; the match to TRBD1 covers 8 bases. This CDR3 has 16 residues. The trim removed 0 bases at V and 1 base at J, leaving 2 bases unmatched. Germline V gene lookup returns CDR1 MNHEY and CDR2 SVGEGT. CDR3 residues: CASSYSTGASNQPQHF. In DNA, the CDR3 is TGTGCCAGCAGTTACTCGACAGGGGCCAGCAATCAGCCCCAGCATTTT.